Sequencing of this T cell receptor (beta chain) was carried out in a study of T-cell memory formation after mild COVID-19. About the research overall: Largely donor-specific TCR clusters were found.

Germline V gene data show CDR1 as SGHTA and CDR2 as FQGNSA. This CDR3 comprises 15 residues. V shed 5 bases and J 4 bases; nucleotides not matched to a gene: 9. In regard to this clonotype: What it binds is not known.

Libraries for TCRalpha and TCRbeta carried sample barcodes and unique molecular identifiers via 5'RACE. TCRdb re-derived calls from the 5' RACE reads in MiXCR, one entry per CDR3 protein. The sample consists of about 350,000 distinct CDR3 sequences, approximately 22% of them appearing once. Notes on the study in general: Contracting clones, day 15 to 85, had balanced CD4/CD8, and later expanders favored CD4+. CD4+ clones that contracted lay mainly in CM and EM; CD8+ ones lay in EMRA.

The sequence was collected from a man between 18 and 35 years old who had mild COVID-19 (a few samples of this study predate the infection). Cell type and time point are not known. Sequenced material: PBMCs or a T cell subset sorted from them (not recorded which). The chain combines TRBV7-2 with TRBJ1-2, with 8 bases aligning to TRBD1. The CDR3 region is CASSPWTGFRYGYTF. CDR3 in DNA: TGTGCCAGCAGCCCCTGGACAGGGTTTCGCTATGGCTACACCTTC.